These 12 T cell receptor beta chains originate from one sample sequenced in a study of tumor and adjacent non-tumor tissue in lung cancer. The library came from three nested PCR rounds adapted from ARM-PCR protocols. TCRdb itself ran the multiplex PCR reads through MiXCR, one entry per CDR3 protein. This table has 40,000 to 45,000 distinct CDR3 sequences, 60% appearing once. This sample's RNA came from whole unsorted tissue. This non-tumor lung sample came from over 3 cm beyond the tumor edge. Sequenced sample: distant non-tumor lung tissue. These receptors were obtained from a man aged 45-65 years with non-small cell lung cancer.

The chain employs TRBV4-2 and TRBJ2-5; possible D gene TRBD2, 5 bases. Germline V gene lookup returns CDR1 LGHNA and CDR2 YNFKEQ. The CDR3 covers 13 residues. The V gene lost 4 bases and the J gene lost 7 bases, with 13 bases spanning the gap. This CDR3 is CASSRQDGGTQYF. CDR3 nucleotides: TGTGCCAGCAGCCGTCAGGACGGAGGGACCCAGTACTTC.

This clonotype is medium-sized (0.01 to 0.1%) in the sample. CDR3 nucleotide sequence: TGTGCCAGCTGCCTTGGGACGGTAGGGACTGAAGCTTTCTTT. Amino acids: CASCLGTVGTEAFF. The rearrangement links TRBV12-3 or TRBV12-4 to TRBJ1-1, with a possible D match to TRBD1 (5 bases). The CDR3 spans 14 residues. The V end lost 8 bases, the J end lost 5 bases, and 18 bases lay between the germline ends.

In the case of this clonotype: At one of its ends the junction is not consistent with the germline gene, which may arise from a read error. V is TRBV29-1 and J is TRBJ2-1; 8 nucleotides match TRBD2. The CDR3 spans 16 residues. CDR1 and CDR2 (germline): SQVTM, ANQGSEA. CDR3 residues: CSIEPLLAGGRNEHFF. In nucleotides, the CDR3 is TGCAGCATTGAACCGCTCCTGGCGGGAGGAAGGAATGAGCACTTCTTC.

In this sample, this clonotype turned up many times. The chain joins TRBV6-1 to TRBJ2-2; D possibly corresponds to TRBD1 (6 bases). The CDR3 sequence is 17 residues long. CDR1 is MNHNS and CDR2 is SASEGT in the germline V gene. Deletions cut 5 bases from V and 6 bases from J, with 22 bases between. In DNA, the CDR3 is TGTGCCAGCAGTAAGAACTGGGACAACAGGGTCCCCGGGGAGCTGTTTTTT. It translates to CASSKNWDNRVPGELFF.

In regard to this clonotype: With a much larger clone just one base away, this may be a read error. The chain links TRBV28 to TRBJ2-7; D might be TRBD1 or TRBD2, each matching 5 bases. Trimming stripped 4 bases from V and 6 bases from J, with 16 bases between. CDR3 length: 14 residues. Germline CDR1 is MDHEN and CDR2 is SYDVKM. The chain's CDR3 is CASSSTMGVCEQYF. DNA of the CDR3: TGTGCCAGCAGTTCCACGATGGGGGTCTGCGAGCAGTACTTC.

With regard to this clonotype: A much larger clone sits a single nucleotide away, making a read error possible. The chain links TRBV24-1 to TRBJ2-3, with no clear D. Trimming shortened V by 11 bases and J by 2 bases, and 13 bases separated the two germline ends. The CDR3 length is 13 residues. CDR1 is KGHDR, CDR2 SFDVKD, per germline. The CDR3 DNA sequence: TGTGCCATCACCGACACAGACACAGATACGCAGTATTTT. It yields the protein CAITDTDTDTQYF.

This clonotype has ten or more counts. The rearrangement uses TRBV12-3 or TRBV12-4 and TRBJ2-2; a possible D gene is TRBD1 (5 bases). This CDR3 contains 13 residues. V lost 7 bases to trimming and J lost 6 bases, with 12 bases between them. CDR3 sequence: CASTSQGPGELFF. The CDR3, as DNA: TGTGCCAGCACCTCTCAGGGTCCCGGGGAGCTGTTTTTT.

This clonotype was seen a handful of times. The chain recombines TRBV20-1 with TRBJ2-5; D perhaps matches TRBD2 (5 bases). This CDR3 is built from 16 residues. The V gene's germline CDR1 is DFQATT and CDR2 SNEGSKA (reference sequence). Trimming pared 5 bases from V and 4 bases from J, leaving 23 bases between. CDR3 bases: TGCAGTGCTGTCACACCTAACGGGGTGGTTCCAGAGACCCAGTACTTC. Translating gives CSAVTPNGVVPETQYF.

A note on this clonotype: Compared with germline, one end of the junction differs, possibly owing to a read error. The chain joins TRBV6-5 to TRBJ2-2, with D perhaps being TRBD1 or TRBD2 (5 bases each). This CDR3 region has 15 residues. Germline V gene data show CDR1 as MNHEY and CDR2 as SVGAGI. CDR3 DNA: TGTGCCAGCGGCAAAGTCAAGGGGCAGGCCGGGGAGCTATTTTTT. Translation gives CASGKVKGQAGELFF.

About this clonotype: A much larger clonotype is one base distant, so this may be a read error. The CDR3 loop is CASRQSGYTEVFF. CDR3 bases: TGTGCCAGCAGACAATCAGGGTATACTGAAGTTTTCTTT. This sequence joins TRBV28 and TRBJ1-1; possibly TRBD1 for D (5 bases). This CDR3 spans 13 amino acids. The germline CDR1 and CDR2 sequences are MDHEN and SYDVKM.

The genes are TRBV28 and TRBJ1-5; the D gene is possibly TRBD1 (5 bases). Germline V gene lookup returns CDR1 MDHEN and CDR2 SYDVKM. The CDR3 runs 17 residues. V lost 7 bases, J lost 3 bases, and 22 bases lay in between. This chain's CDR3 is CASNSRLGSDTNQPQHF. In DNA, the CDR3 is TGTGCCAGCAACAGTAGGCTTGGGTCGGACACCAATCAGCCCCAGCATTTT.

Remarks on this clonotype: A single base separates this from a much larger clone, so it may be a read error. The CDR3 spells CASSPTVVSQPQHF. In DNA form, the CDR3 reads TGCGCCAGCAGCCCAACAGTGGTGTCGCAGCCCCAGCATTTT. The chain uses TRBV10-2 and TRBJ1-5; D call uncertain. Germline values: CDR1 WSHSY, CDR2 SAAADI. This CDR3 is 14 amino acids long. The V end lost 6 bases, the J end lost 7 bases, and 16 bases lay between the germline ends.